The clone carrying this TCR beta chain was counted ten times or more. This sample was taken from a study of blood T cell repertoires in COVID-19. The wider study: T cells, B-cell-depleted T cells, or PBMCs provided the cDNA or gDNA that served as material.

Germline trimming cut 6 bases from V and 3 bases from J; bases unmatched to any gene: 3. This CDR3 has 15 residues. Germline CDR1 is SGHTA and CDR2 is FQGNSA. Original handling: Amplification from reference gene primers served as the basis for estimated nucleated cell counts. Profiling relied on immunoSEQ multiplex PCR, and the TCRdb table lists in-frame clones only, not all of them. Clonal size and the V and J genes are those of that table, whereas D and trimming came from the DNA. The sample lists about 290,000 clones, around four fifths occurring once. Sequenced material: peripheral blood. This chain uses TRBV7-2 with TRBJ2-2; 11 bases match TRBD2. This receptor was identified in a woman in her fifties or sixties with active or convalescent COVID-19. CDR3 region: CASRRTSGHTGELFF. CDR3 bases: TGTGCCAGCAGACGGACTAGCGGGCACACCGGGGAGCTGTTTTTT.